This T cell receptor (beta chain) was observed in a study of early T cells in non-severe SARS-CoV-2 infection. General study results and limits: Anti-spike CD8 responses were favored in VDJdb matching, and private and CD4 specificities were missed.

The CDR3 runs to 14 residues. The germline V gene has CDR1 KGHSH and CDR2 LQKENI. Trimming took 4 bases from V and 7 from J, leaving 16 bases between them. Note on this clonotype: Its specificity is unknown.

From the 5' RACE reads, TCRdb called clonotypes with MiXCR, one entry per CDR3 protein. The repertoire has approximately 71,000 distinct CDR3 sequences, around 11% of them found once; the top ten carry approximately 2.6%. The chain has TRBV18 and TRBJ1-2, with D possibly TRBD1 on 5 matching bases. This material consisted of whole blood, taken at baseline. This receptor was identified in an adult who was a healthcare worker with PCR-confirmed SARS-CoV-2 infection or an uninfected control (not recorded which). CDR3 nucleotides: TGTGCCAGCTCACTCGGAGCAGGGATAGGTGGCTACACCTTC. Residues: CASSLGAGIGGYTF.